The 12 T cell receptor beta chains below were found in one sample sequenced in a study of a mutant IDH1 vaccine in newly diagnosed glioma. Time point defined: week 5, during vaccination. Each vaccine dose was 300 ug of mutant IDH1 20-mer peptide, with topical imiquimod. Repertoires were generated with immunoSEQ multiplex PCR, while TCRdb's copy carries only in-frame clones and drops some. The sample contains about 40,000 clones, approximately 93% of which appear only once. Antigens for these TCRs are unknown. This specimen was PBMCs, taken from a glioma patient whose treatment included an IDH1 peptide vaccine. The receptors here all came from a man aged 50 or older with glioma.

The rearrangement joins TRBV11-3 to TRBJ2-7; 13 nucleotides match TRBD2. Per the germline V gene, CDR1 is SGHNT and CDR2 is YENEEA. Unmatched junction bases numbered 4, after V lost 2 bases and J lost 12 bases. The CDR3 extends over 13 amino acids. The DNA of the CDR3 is TGTGCCAGCAGCTTAACTAGCGGGGGGGCGGTGTACTTC. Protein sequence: CASSLTSGGAVYF.

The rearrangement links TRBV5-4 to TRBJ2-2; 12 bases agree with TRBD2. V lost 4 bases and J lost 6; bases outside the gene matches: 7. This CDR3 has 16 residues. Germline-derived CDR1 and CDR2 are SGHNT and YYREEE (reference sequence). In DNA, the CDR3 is TGTGCCAGCAGCCCGCCTAGCGGGGGGGCGTCCGGGGAGCTGTTTTTT. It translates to CASSPPSGGASGELFF.

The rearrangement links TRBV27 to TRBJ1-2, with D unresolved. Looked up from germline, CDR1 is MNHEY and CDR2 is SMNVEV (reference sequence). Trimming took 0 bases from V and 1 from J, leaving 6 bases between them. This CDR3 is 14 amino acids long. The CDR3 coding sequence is TGTGCCAGCAGTTTATCCGGCGGTAACTATGGCTACACCTTC. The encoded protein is CASSLSGGNYGYTF.

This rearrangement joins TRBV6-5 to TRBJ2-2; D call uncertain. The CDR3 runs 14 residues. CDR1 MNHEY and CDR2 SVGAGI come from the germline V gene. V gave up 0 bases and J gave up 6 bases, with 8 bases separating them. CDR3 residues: CASSYSPSPGELFF. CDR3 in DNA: TGTGCCAGCAGTTACTCCCCCAGCCCCGGGGAGCTGTTTTTT.

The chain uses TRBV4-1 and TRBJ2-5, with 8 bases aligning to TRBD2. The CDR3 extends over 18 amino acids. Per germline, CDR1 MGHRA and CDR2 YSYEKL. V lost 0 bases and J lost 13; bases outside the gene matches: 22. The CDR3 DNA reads TGCGCCAGCAGCCAAGAGAACCTGGCGGGGGGACCCAGAGCCCCGAGGTACTTC. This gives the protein CASSQENLAGGPRAPRYF.

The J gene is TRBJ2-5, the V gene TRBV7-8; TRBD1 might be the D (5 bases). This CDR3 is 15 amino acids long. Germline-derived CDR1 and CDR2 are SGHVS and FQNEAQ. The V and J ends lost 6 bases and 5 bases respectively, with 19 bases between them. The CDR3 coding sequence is TGTGCCAGCAGGGAAAGTGCCCTCAGGGATGAGACCCAGTACTTC. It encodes CASRESALRDETQYF.

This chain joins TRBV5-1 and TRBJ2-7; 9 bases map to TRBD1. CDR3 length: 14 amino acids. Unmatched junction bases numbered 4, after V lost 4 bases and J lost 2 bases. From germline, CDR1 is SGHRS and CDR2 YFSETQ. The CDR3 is CASSAGTGTYEQYF. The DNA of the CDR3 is TGCGCCAGCAGCGCCGGGACAGGGACCTACGAGCAGTACTTC.

CDR3 sequence (DNA): TGTGCCAGCAGCTCCGACAGGGGTCCTCGCACAGATACGCAGTATTTT. Translated: CASSSDRGPRTDTQYF. V gene TRBV5-6 combines with J gene TRBJ2-3; 8 bases are a match to TRBD1. The CDR3 runs to 16 residues. In germline, CDR1 is SGHDT, CDR2 YYEEEE. The trim removed 3 bases at V and 1 base at J, leaving 7 bases unmatched.

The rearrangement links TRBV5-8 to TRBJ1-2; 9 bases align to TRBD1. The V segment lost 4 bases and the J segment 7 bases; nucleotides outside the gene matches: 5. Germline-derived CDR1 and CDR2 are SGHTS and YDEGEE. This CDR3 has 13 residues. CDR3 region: CASSRGTGSGYTF. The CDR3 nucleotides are TGTGCCAGCAGCCGCGGGACAGGGTCTGGCTACACCTTC.

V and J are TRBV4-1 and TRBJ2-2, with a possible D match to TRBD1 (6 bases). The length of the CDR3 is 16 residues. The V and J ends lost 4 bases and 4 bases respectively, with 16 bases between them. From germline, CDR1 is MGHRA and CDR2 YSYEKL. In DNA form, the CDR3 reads TGCGCCAGCAGCCTCATACAGGGTCAGAGCACCGGGGAGCTGTTTTTT. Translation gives CASSLIQGQSTGELFF.

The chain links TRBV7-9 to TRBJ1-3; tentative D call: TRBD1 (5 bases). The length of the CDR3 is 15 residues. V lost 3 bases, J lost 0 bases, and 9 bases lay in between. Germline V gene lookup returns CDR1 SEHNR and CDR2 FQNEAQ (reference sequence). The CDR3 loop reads CASSFDSTSGNTIYF. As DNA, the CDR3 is TGTGCCAGCAGCTTTGACAGTACCTCTGGAAACACCATATATTTT.

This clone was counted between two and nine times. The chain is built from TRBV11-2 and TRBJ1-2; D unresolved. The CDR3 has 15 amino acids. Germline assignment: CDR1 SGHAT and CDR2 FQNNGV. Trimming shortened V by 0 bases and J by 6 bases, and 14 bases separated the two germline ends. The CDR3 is CASSLDPDGTHGYTF. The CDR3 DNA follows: TGTGCCAGCAGCTTAGATCCAGACGGAACGCATGGCTACACCTTC.